This T cell receptor beta chain comes out of a study of T cells in women clearing cervical HPV infection. Concerning this clone itself: The read ends 3 residues before the CDR3 terminus; that terminus is restored from the germline J gene.

The CDR3 consists of 12 residues. Germline V lookup: CDR1 SGHDT, CDR2 YYEEEE. TCRdb's copy holds only in-frame clones and misses some; the assay was immunoSEQ multiplex PCR. The table lists 40,000 or so clones. This receptor was identified in a woman between 18 and 75 years old with a cervical HPV16 infection that either progressed to CIN3+ or cleared (not recorded which). The rearrangement uses TRBV5-6 and TRBJ2-3, with a weak D call TRBD2 (6 bases). The sample taken for sequencing was blood buffy coat. The CDR3 bases that were read are TGTGCCAGCAGTATCGGGGGTCAGCCG. It translates to CASSIGGQP. The whole CDR3 sequence is CASSIGGQPQYF. The variable domain in full, completed from reference TRBV5-6 and TRBJ2-3, reads DAGVTQSPTHLIKTRGQQVTLRCSPKSGHDTVSWYQQALGQGPQFIFQYYEEEERQRGNFPDRFSGHQFPNYSSELNVNALLLGDSALYLCASSIGGQPQYFGPGTRLTVL.